This T cell receptor (beta chain) is from a study of blood T cell repertoires in COVID-19. The germline V gene encodes CDR1 DFQATT and CDR2 SNEGSKA (reference sequence). The CDR3 is made up of 10 amino acids. Trimming took 4 bases from V and 7 from J, leaving 7 bases between them. Profiled with immunoSEQ multiplex PCR; TCRdb holds only in-frame clones, not every one. The table lists about 140,000 clones, approximately 90% of them singletons. This TCR came from a woman at least 80 years old with acute or convalescent COVID-19. The gene calls are TRBV20-1 and TRBJ1-2; D might be TRBD1 (5 bases). The sample comprised peripheral blood. The CDR3 region has the DNA TGCAGTGCTACAGGGCCTGGCTACACCTTC. Its translation is CSATGPGYTF.